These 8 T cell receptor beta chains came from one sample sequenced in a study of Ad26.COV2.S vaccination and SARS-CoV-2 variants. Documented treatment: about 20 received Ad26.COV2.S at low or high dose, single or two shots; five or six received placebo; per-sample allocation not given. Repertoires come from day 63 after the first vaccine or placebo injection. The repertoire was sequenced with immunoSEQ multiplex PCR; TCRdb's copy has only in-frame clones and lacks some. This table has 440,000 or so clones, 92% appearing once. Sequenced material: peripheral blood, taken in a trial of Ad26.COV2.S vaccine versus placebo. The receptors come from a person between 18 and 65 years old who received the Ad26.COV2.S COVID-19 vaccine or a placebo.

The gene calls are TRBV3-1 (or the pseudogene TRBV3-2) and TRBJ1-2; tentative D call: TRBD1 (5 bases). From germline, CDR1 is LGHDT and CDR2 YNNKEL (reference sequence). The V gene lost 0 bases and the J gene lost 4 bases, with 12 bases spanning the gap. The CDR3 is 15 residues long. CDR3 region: CASSQELTGAYGYTF. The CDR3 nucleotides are TGTGCCAGCAGCCAAGAATTAACAGGTGCCTATGGCTACACCTTC.

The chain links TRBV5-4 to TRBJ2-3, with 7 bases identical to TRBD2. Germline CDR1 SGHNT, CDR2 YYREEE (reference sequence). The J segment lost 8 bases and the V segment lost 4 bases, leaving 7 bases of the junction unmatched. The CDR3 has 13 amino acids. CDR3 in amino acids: CASSAGDLTTQYF. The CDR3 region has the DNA TGTGCCAGCAGCGCGGGGGACTTAACTACGCAGTATTTT.

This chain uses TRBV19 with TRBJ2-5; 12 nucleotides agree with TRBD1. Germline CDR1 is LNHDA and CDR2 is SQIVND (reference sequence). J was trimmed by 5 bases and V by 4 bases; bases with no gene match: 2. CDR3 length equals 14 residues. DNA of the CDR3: TGTGCCAGTAGTACAGGGACAGGGGGCGAGACCCAGTACTTC. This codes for CASSTGTGGETQYF.

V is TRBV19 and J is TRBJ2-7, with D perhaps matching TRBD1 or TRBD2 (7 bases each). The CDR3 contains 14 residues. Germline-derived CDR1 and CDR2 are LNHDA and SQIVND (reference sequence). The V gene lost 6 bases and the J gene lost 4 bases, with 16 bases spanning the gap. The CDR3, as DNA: TGTGCCAGTAGCGACTGGGAGGGGGCTTACGAGCAGTACTTC. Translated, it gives CASSDWEGAYEQYF. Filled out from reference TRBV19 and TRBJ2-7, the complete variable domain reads DGGITQSPKYLFRKEGQNVTLSCEQNLNHDAMYWYRQDPGQGLRLIYYSQIVNDFQKGDIAEGYSVSREKKESFPLTVTSAQKNPTAFYLCASSDWEGAYEQYFGPGTRLTVT.

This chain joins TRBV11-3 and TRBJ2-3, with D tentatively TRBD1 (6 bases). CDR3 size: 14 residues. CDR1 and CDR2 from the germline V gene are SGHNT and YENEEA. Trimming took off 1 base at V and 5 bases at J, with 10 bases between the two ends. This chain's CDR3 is CASSLGYREDTQYF. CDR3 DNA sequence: TGTGCCAGCAGCTTAGGTTACAGGGAAGATACGCAGTATTTT.

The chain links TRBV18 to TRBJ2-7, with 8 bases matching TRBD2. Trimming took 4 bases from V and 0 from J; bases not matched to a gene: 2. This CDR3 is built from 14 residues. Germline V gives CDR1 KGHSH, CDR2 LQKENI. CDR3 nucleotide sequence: TGTGCCAGCTCACATAGCGGGGTCTCCTACGAGCAGTACTTC. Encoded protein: CASSHSGVSYEQYF. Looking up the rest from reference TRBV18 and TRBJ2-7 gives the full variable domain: NAGVMQNPRHLVRRRGQEARLRCSPMKGHSHVYWYRQLPEEGLKFMVYLQKENIIDESGMPKERFSAEFPKEGPSILRIQQVVRGDSAAYFCASSHSGVSYEQYFGPGTRLTVT.

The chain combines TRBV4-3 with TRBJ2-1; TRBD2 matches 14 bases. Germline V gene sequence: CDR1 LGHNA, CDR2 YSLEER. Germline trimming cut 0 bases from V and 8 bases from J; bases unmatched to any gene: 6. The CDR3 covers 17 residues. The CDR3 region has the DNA TGCGCCAGCAGCCAAGATCTGAGACTAGCGGGGGGGCATGAGCAGTTCTTC. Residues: CASSQDLRLAGGHEQFF.

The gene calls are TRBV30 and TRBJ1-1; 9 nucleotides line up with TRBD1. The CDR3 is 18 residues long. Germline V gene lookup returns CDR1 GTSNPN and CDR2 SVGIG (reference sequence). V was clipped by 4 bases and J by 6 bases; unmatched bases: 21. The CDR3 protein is CAWKVGWTGDNRSPEAFF. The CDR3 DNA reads TGTGCCTGGAAGGTTGGGTGGACAGGGGATAACCGGAGCCCTGAAGCTTTCTTT.